The TCR beta chain described here comes from a study of CD8 T cells in ankylosing spondylitis. The trim removed 5 bases at V and 4 bases at J, leaving 9 bases unmatched. Per germline, CDR1 SGHTA and CDR2 FQGTGA. CDR3 size: 15 residues. Quantitative 5'-RACE with molecular barcodes produced the TCR beta libraries. TCRdb called the 5' RACE reads again in MiXCR, with one record for every CDR3 protein. Of 30,000 to 40,000 distinct CDR3 sequences in the sample, 10% were seen once. Details on this clonotype: Its antigen is unknown.

General study points: Earlier authors reported some of these motif variants in reactive arthritis synovial fluid and blood. There was reportedly significant enrichment of clones that were disease-linked in matched ankylosing spondylitis synovial fluid. What appeared characteristic of ankylosing spondylitis blood was a TCR beta motif of several highly homologous variants.

The TCR was taken from a male donor with ankylosing spondylitis or in good health (not recorded which). The genes are TRBV7-3 and TRBJ2-3; TRBD2 matches 7 bases. The sample was blood, either unsorted or a sorted T cell fraction (not recorded which). The DNA for the CDR3 is TGTGCCAGCAGCGTAGGGGCGGGAGTTCCAGATACGCAGTATTTT. Its protein is CASSVGAGVPDTQYF.